The present entry profiles one T cell receptor (beta chain) with its context. The data stem from a study of cytomegalovirus exposure and HLA in healthy donors. Study details: There were 117 million unique TCR beta sequences, drawn from some 180 million T cells, in an earlier analysis.

Researchers ran the PCR with 60 Vbeta and 13 Jbeta primers. Clones were read by immunoSEQ multiplex PCR, and TCRdb kept only the in-frame ones, dropping some. The sample holds 80,000 to 100,000 clones, around 68% seen once. This clonotype was sampled from a man aged 25 to 40 in good health and CMV-seropositive. Sequenced material: PBMCs.

The CDR3 DNA is TGCGCCAGCAGCCAAGAGACACTCACGAACTATGGCTACACCTTC. This gives the protein CASSQETLTNYGYTF. The rearrangement uses TRBV4-1 and TRBJ1-2, with unresolved D. The CDR3 is 15 residues long. Trimming removed 0 bases at V and 2 bases at J, with 10 bases between. Germline V lookup: CDR1 MGHRA, CDR2 YSYEKL.